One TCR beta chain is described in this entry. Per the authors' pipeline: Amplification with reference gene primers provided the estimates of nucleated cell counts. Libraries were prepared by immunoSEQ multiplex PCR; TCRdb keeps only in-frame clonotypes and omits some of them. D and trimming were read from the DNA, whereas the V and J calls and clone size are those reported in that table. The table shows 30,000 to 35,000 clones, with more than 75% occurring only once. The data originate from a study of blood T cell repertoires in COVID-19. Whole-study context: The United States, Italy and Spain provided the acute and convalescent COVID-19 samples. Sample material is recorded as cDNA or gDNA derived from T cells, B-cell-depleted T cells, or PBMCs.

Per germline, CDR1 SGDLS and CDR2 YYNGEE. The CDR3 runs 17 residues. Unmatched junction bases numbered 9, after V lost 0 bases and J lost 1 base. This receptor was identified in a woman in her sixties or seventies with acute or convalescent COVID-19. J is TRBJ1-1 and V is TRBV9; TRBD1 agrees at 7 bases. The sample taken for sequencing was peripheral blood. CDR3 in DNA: TGTGCCAGCAGCGTAGATGATAGGGGGCTCAAGAACACTGAAGCTTTCTTT. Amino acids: CASSVDDRGLKNTEAFF. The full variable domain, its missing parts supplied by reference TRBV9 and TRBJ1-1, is DSGVTQTPKHLITATGQRVTLRCSPRSGDLSVYWYQQSLDQGLQFLIQYYNGEERAKGNILERFSAQQFPDLHSELNLSSLELGDSALYFCASSVDDRGLKNTEAFFGQGTRLTVV.